This T cell receptor (beta chain) was identified during a study of T cell repertoires in cytomegalovirus infection. Study information: HLA-C-restricted CMV epitopes, recently identified, and well-studied HLA-B-restricted ones were used by the study. Points from the study as a whole: Based on cumulative public TCR beta family frequency, carriers of CMV plus the relevant HLA were identified.

MiXCR, applied by TCRdb to the reads, yields one record per CDR3 protein. Among about 740,000 distinct CDR3 sequences listed, around a third were seen once. Concerning this clonotype: Its antigen is unknown.

The TCR comes from a human donor in good health (CMV status not recorded). Some clones in this sample may be carry-over from other donors' samples. This specimen consisted of cultured PBMCs, obtained from culture after CMV antigen stimulation.

CDR3 in amino acids: CASSLVGLAVGGGANVLTF. DNA for the CDR3: TGTGCCAGCAGCTTAGTAGGACTAGCGGTGGGTGGGGGGGCCAACGTCCTGACTTTC. V and J are TRBV7-2 and TRBJ2-6; 10 nucleotides agree with TRBD2. From germline, CDR1 is SGHTA and CDR2 FQGNSA. Trimming at V came to 1 base and at J to 4 bases, leaving 10 bases not matched to a gene. CDR3 length equals 19 residues. The whole variable domain, remainder taken from reference TRBV7-2 and TRBJ2-6, is GAGVSQSPSNKVTEKGKDVELRCDPISGHTALYWYRQSLGQGLEFLIYFQGNSAPDKSGLPSDRFSAERTGGSVSTLTIQRTQQEDSAVYLCASSLVGLAVGGGANVLTFGAGSRLTVL.